A single sample is the source of the 27 T cell receptor beta chains below, sequenced in a study of T cell responses to AZD1222 COVID-19 vaccine (dated by TCRdb to about 2021). The library relied on the immunoSEQ multiplex PCR assay. The immuneACCESS repertoire file appears here via TCRdb, limited to in-frame rearrangements. These files lack a portion of the clones; in checked studies, under half of the deficit traces to unresolved V genes, and the cause of the others is not known. The sample table shows 150,000 or so clones, and 90% to 95% are seen once. The leading ten clones occupy 3.5% to 4% of the sample. The intended sense of this specimen's time point label: about 28 days (+/-7) after the second vaccine dose. The sample in question was peripheral blood, obtained 28 days after the second AZD1222 dose. The source is an adult who received the AZD1222 COVID-19 vaccine.

The genes are TRBV3-1 (or the pseudogene TRBV3-2) and TRBJ1-5; TRBD1 might be the D (6 bases). This CDR3 has 16 amino acids. The V gene's germline CDR1 is LGHDT and CDR2 YNNKEL (reference sequence). Trimming left V 2 bases short and J 1 base short, with 12 bases between. The CDR3 loop reads CASSQWGGLSNQPQHF. CDR3 bases: TGTGCCAGCAGCCAATGGGGGGGGCTAAGCAATCAGCCCCAGCATTTT.

The genes are TRBV7-2 and TRBJ2-3, with a possible D match to TRBD2 (7 bases). The CDR3 has 14 amino acids. Trimming took 3 bases from V and 4 from J, leaving 11 bases between them. CDR1 is SGHTA and CDR2 is FQGNSA in the germline V gene. The DNA for the CDR3 is TGTGCCAGCAGCTTCCGGGGGGCACCAGATACGCAGTATTTT. Encoded protein: CASSFRGAPDTQYF.

The chain carries TRBV4-3 and TRBJ2-3; tentative D call: TRBD2 (7 bases). CDR1 and CDR2 (germline): LGHNA, YSLEER. This CDR3 has 17 amino acids. Between the trimmed V and J ends, which lost 0 bases and 3 bases, there was a span of 16 bases. CDR3 loop: CASSQDSGRGLTDTQYF. DNA for the CDR3: TGCGCCAGCAGCCAAGATTCAGGGAGGGGGTTAACAGATACGCAGTATTTT.

This rearrangement joins TRBV9 to TRBJ1-2; no clear D gene. The germline gives CDR1 SGDLS, CDR2 YYNGEE. V lost 3 bases and J 8 bases, leaving 8 bases between the germline ends. CDR3 length: 11 residues. The CDR3 sequence is CASSGSNGYTF. CDR3 nucleotide sequence: TGTGCCAGCAGCGGTTCGAACGGCTACACCTTC.

The V and J genes are TRBV5-1 and TRBJ2-7; 11 nucleotides agree with TRBD1. The CDR3 has 14 residues. Trimming removed 5 bases from V and 0 bases from J; junction bases left unmatched: 1. Looked up from germline, CDR1 is SGHRS and CDR2 is YFSETQ. In DNA, the CDR3 is TGCGCCAGCAGGGGACAGGGGGACTCCTACGAGCAGTACTTC. Protein: CASRGQGDSYEQYF.

This chain uses TRBV6-5 with TRBJ1-2; 8 bases match TRBD1. The V gene end was trimmed by 7 bases and the J gene end by 4 bases; junction bases not matched to a gene: 8. Germline CDR1 reads MNHEY; CDR2 reads SVGAGI. This CDR3 comprises 14 residues. The CDR3 is CASTQTGVGYGYTF. Here the CDR3 DNA reads TGTGCCAGCACCCAGACAGGGGTGGGCTATGGCTACACCTTC.

The V gene is TRBV10-3, the J gene TRBJ1-2; TRBD1 aligns across 8 bases. The CDR3 spans 14 residues. Looked up from germline, CDR1 is ENHRY and CDR2 is SYGVKD. Trimming cost V 3 bases and J 2 bases; bases outside gene matches: 2. The CDR3 region is CAISERQGNYGYTF. CDR3 sequence (DNA): TGTGCCATCAGTGAACGACAGGGGAACTATGGCTACACCTTC.

This chain links TRBV5-5 with TRBJ1-5, with no clear D. The length of the CDR3 is 15 residues. Germline V gene sequence: CDR1 SGHKS, CDR2 YYEKEE (reference sequence). The V and J ends lost 2 bases and 6 bases respectively, with 15 bases between them. CDR3 DNA sequence: TGTGCCAGCAGCTTCGATCTGAGATTGGCTCAGCCCCAGCATTTT. This encodes CASSFDLRLAQPQHF.

The rearrangement links TRBV19 to TRBJ1-2, with D maybe TRBD1 (6 bases). CDR3 size: 13 residues. The germline gives CDR1 LNHDA, CDR2 SQIVND (reference sequence). Trimming shortened V by 4 bases and J by 5 bases, and 11 bases separated the two germline ends. The CDR3 loop is CASSRTESYGYTF. The DNA for the CDR3 is TGTGCCAGTAGTAGGACAGAATCATATGGCTACACCTTC.

V gene TRBV10-3 combines with J gene TRBJ2-1, with 13 bases lining up with TRBD2. In germline, CDR1 is ENHRY, CDR2 SYGVKD. Trimming removed 9 bases from V and 0 bases from J; junction bases left unmatched: 8. The CDR3 is made up of 17 amino acids. The CDR3, as DNA: TGTGCCATTGGGACTAGCGGGATCCCGAGCTCCTACAATGAGCAGTTCTTC. It translates to CAIGTSGIPSSYNEQFF.

This clone was recorded once. V gene TRBV6-5 combines with J gene TRBJ1-1; D possibly corresponds to TRBD1 (5 bases). Germline CDR1 MNHEY, CDR2 SVGAGI. V dropped 7 bases and J dropped 4 bases, with 10 bases sitting between them. The CDR3 extends over 12 amino acids. CDR3 sequence reads: CASKVGGTEAFF. The DNA of the CDR3 is TGTGCCAGCAAAGTCGGGGGCACTGAAGCTTTCTTT.

This chain uses TRBV3-1 (or the pseudogene TRBV3-2) with TRBJ2-3; D not resolved. Germline V lookup: CDR1 LGHDT, CDR2 YNNKEL (reference sequence). Trimming left V 0 bases short and J 7 bases short, with 14 bases between. CDR3 length: 15 amino acids. This CDR3 reads CASSQDAVPGNTQYF. CDR3 sequence (DNA): TGTGCCAGCAGCCAAGACGCGGTCCCTGGGAATACGCAGTATTTT.

The chain joins TRBV12-5 to TRBJ1-2; D uncertain. With 5 bases removed from V and 1 base from J, the gap between germline ends came to 5 bases. The CDR3 loop spans 12 amino acids. Germline V gene sequence: CDR1 LGHNT, CDR2 FRNRAP. The CDR3: CASGILNYGYTF. The CDR3 DNA sequence: TGTGCTAGTGGTATACTTAACTATGGCTACACCTTC.

The chain has TRBV6-1 and TRBJ1-6; possibly TRBD1 for D (5 bases). Germline CDR1 MNHNS, CDR2 SASEGT. V was clipped by 3 bases and J by 5 bases, with 14 bases between them. The CDR3 runs to 16 residues. DNA for the CDR3: TGTGCCAGCAGTGAGGGGCAGGGAGGAAATAATTCACCCCTCCACTTT. Its protein product is CASSEGQGGNNSPLHF.

This chain links TRBV7-3 with TRBJ2-4; either TRBD1 or TRBD2 may supply D (5 bases each). The CDR3 extends over 12 amino acids. Trimming left V 5 bases short and J 9 bases short, with 11 bases between. Germline V CDR1 and CDR2: SGHTA, FQGTGA. The CDR3 coding sequence is TGTGCCAGCAGCCCTACTGGGGGCATTCAGTACTTC. Residues: CASSPTGGIQYF.

The chain is built from TRBV7-2 and TRBJ2-2; 16 bases line up with TRBD2. Trimming took 4 bases from V and 4 from J; bases not matched to a gene: 6. The germline gives CDR1 SGHTA, CDR2 FQGNSA. The CDR3 runs to 18 residues. This CDR3 reads CASSSLGLAGGGTGELFF. The CDR3 DNA reads as TGTGCCAGCAGCTCGCTGGGACTAGCGGGGGGGGGCACCGGGGAGCTGTTTTTT.

V is TRBV9 and J is TRBJ1-2, with 9 bases identical to TRBD1. This CDR3 spans 13 amino acids. Trimming took 3 bases from V and 5 from J; bases not matched to a gene: 2. Germline V gene data show CDR1 as SGDLS and CDR2 as YYNGEE. The DNA of the CDR3 is TGTGCCAGCAGCGAGGGACAGGGTTATGGCTACACCTTC. Protein: CASSEGQGYGYTF. Looking up the rest from reference TRBV9 and TRBJ1-2 gives the full variable domain: DSGVTQTPKHLITATGQRVTLRCSPRSGDLSVYWYQQSLDQGLQFLIQYYNGEERAKGNILERFSAQQFPDLHSELNLSSLELGDSALYFCASSEGQGYGYTFGSGTRLTVV.

This sequence joins TRBV7-9 and TRBJ2-2; D gene ambiguous. V was cut by 1 base and J by 4 bases, with 10 bases left in between. CDR3 size: 15 residues. Per the germline V gene, CDR1 is SEHNR and CDR2 is FQNEAQ (reference sequence). CDR3 amino acids: CASSLVLDGTGELFF. In DNA form, the CDR3 reads TGTGCCAGCAGCTTAGTTCTAGACGGCACCGGGGAGCTGTTTTTT.

CDR3 region: CASSISPDSQPQHF. CDR3 coding DNA: TGTGCCAGTAGTATCAGTCCGGATAGTCAGCCCCAGCATTTT. The chain employs TRBV19 and TRBJ1-5; D remains unclear. V was trimmed by 3 bases and J by 6 bases, leaving 12 bases between them. CDR3 length: 14 amino acids. Germline loops: CDR1 LNHDA, CDR2 SQIVND (reference sequence).

The chain has TRBV30 and TRBJ2-7; 9 nucleotides line up with TRBD2. The CDR3 is 14 residues long. In germline, CDR1 is GTSNPN, CDR2 SVGIG (reference sequence). Germline trimming cut 3 bases from V and 5 bases from J; bases unmatched to any gene: 8. The DNA for the CDR3 is TGTGCCTGGAGCGCCCTCAGGACTAGCGACGAGCAGTACTTC. It translates to CAWSALRTSDEQYF. The full variable domain, rest sourced from reference TRBV30 and TRBJ2-7, is SQTIHQWPATLVQPVGSPLSLECTVEGTSNPNLYWYRQAAGRGLQLLFYSVGIGQISSEVPQNLSASRPQDRQFILSSKKLLLSDSGFYLCAWSALRTSDEQYFGPGTRLTVT.

The chain combines TRBV19 with TRBJ2-1; TRBD2 agrees at 8 bases. The CDR3 consists of 16 residues. V was pared by 5 bases and J by 8 bases, with 14 bases of the junction left unmatched. Germline CDR1 reads LNHDA; CDR2 reads SQIVND (reference sequence). CDR3 region: CASSVPSGGAVDEQFF. The CDR3 region has the DNA TGTGCCAGTAGTGTCCCGTCCGGGGGGGCGGTCGATGAGCAGTTCTTC.

This clone was recorded only once. The chain recombines TRBV15 with TRBJ1-6, with no clear D. The CDR3 is made up of 14 amino acids. Trimming stripped 11 bases from V and 0 bases from J, with 11 bases between. The germline gives CDR1 LNHNV, CDR2 YYDKDF (reference sequence). The CDR3 DNA reads TGTGCCTCCGGAGGGAGCTCCTATAATTCACCCCTCCACTTT. Translation gives CASGGSSYNSPLHF.

V and J are TRBV4-2 and TRBJ2-1, with TRBD1 matching over 7 bases. CDR3 length equals 18 residues. The germline CDR1 and CDR2 sequences are LGHNA and YNFKEQ. The V gene end was trimmed by 4 bases and the J gene end by 5 bases; junction bases not matched to a gene: 17. The CDR3 nucleotides are TGTGCCAGCAGCCCTCAACCTTCCGGGACAGCGAAAGACAATGAGCAGTTCTTC. As protein: CASSPQPSGTAKDNEQFF.

This chain connects TRBV6-5 to TRBJ1-2; a weak D match, TRBD1 (6 bases). The V end was cut by 5 bases, the J end by 4 bases, with 14 bases between. Germline CDR1 reads MNHEY; CDR2 reads SVGAGI. The CDR3 contains 14 residues. In DNA form, the CDR3 reads TGTGCCAGCAGTACGCAGGGGTTCGGCTATGGCTACACCTTC. Residues: CASSTQGFGYGYTF.

About this clone itself: Different DNA sequences within this sample yield the same CDR3. The chain couples TRBV11-2 to TRBJ1-1; no reliable D call. The CDR3 loop spans 13 amino acids. V was clipped by 3 bases and J by 0 bases, with 5 bases between them. The germline V gene has CDR1 SGHAT and CDR2 FQNNGV. The CDR3 nucleotides read TGTGCCAGCAGCTTGAAGGTGAACACTGAAGCTTTCTTT. Translation: CASSLKVNTEAFF. Based on the CDR3 plus reference TRBV11-2 and TRBJ1-1, the full variable domain is EAGVAQSPRYKIIEKRQSVAFWCNPISGHATLYWYQQILGQGPKLLIQFQNNGVVDDSQLPKDRFSAERLKGVDSTLKIQPAKLEDSAVYLCASSLKVNTEAFFGQGTRLTVV.

V and J are TRBV19 and TRBJ2-2; D is perhaps TRBD2 (7 bases). This CDR3 spans 19 amino acids. The germline CDR1 and CDR2 sequences are LNHDA and SQIVND (reference sequence). The V end lost 3 bases, the J end lost 2 bases, and 22 bases lay between the germline ends. DNA for the CDR3: TGTGCCAGTAGTATCGACCGGGGTTCGCGGGGGCAAAACACCGGGGAGCTGTTTTTT. It translates to CASSIDRGSRGQNTGELFF.

This chain joins TRBV11-2 and TRBJ1-2, with 12 bases fitting TRBD1. The germline V gene encodes CDR1 SGHAT and CDR2 FQNNGV. The CDR3 runs 16 residues. V trimming: 5 bases; J trimming: 8 bases; junction bases outside the gene matches: 12. The CDR3 here is CASSERRDRGLWGYTF. The CDR3 bases are TGTGCCAGCAGCGAACGACGGGACAGGGGGCTTTGGGGCTACACCTTC.